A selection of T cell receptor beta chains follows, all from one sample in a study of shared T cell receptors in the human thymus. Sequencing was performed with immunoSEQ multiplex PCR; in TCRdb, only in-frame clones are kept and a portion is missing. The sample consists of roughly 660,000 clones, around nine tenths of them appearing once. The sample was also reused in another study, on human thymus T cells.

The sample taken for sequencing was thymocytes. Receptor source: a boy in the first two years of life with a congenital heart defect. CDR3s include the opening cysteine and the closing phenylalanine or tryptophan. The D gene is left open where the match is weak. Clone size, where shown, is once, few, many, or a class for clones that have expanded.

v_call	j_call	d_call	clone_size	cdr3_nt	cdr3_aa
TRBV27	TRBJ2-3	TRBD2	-	TGTGCCAGCAGTTTATCGGCTAGCGGGAGTAGGACAGATACGCAGTATTTT	CASSLSASGSRTDTQYF
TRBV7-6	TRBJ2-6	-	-	TGTGCCAGCAGCTCGCCCGGTATCTCTGGGGCCAACGTCCTGACTTTC	CASSSPGISGANVLTF
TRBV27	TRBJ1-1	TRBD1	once	TGTGCCAGCAGTTTTAGGGCGCCGGGACAGGGGGCGCGAGTCACTGAAGCTTTCTTT	CASSFRAPGQGARVTEAFF
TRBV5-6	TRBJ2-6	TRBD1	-	TGTGCCAGCAGCTTACGGGACAGGTCTTTCTCTGGGGCCAACGTCCTGACTTTC	CASSLRDRSFSGANVLTF
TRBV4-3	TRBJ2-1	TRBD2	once	TGCGCCAGCAGCCAAGAAGACGGGAGGGGAGCCAATGAGCAGTTCTTC	CASSQEDGRGANEQFF
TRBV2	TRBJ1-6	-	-	TGTGCCAGCAGTGATATCCCGAGCTCCTATAATTCACCCCTCCACTTT	CASSDIPSSYNSPLHF
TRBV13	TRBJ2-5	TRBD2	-	TGTGCCAGCAGCCATTACGGGACTAGTAGGGAGACCCAGTACTTC	CASSHYGTSRETQYF
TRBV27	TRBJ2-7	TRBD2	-	TGTGCCAGCAGTTTAGGTAGCGGGCCCACCTACGAGCAGTACTTC	CASSLGSGPTYEQYF
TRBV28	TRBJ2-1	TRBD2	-	TGTGCCAGCAGTTCCCCCGGGAGGGACTACAATGAGCAGTTCTTC	CASSSPGRDYNEQFF
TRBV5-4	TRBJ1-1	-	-	TGTGCCAGCAGCGGCAACGACTGGAACACTGAAGCTTTCTTT	CASSGNDWNTEAFF